These 31 T cell receptor beta chains were sequenced from one sample in a study of T cell changes during pregnancy in multiple sclerosis. The protocol was immunoSEQ multiplex PCR, while the TCRdb copy is restricted to in-frame clones and leaves out a portion. The sample holds about 89,000 clones, around 94% seen once. The sample here was peripheral blood, taken after pregnancy. The source is a female donor in good health, enrolled as a control in a pregnancy study.

This chain connects TRBV2 to TRBJ2-7; 8 positions match TRBD1. Germline CDR1 SNHLY, CDR2 FYNNEI. The CDR3 totals 12 residues. Trimming cost V 8 bases and J 6 bases; bases outside gene matches: 6. This CDR3 reads CASSTGVIEQYF. CDR3 nucleotides: TGTGCCAGCTCGACAGGGGTGATCGAGCAGTACTTC.

The chain joins TRBV25-1 to TRBJ2-7; maybe TRBD2 (6 bases). CDR1 is MGHDK and CDR2 is SYGVNS in the germline V gene. V dropped 3 bases and J dropped 9 bases, with 18 bases sitting between them. This CDR3 is 14 amino acids long. The CDR3 coding sequence is TGTGCCAGCAGTGACTCTAGGAGGGGTTACCCGCAGTACTTC. Residues: CASSDSRRGYPQYF.

This clone was recorded only once. This chain links TRBV28 with TRBJ1-2, with D unclear. Trimming left V 10 bases short and J 8 bases short, with 20 bases between. Germline V gives CDR1 MDHEN, CDR2 SYDVKM. The CDR3 is made up of 13 amino acids. Here the CDR3 DNA reads TGTGCCACCGGACTTCGGATCTCGGAAGGCTACACCTTC. Translated: CATGLRISEGYTF.

The rearrangement uses TRBV10-3 and TRBJ2-1; 11 positions agree with TRBD2. Germline lookup yields CDR1 ENHRY and CDR2 SYGVKD. The ends lost 4 bases at V and 7 bases at J; junction bases unmatched: 15. The length of the CDR3 is 18 residues. The CDR3 DNA reads as TGTGCCATCAGTGGGGACGGACTTAGCGGGAGGGCCGGTAATGAGCAGTTCTTC. Protein product: CAISGDGLSGRAGNEQFF.

This chain connects TRBV6-6 to TRBJ2-1; 8 bases align to TRBD2. J was trimmed by 6 bases and V by 9 bases; bases with no gene match: 7. This CDR3 is 13 amino acids long. In germline, CDR1 is MNHNY, CDR2 SVGAGI (reference sequence). The CDR3 DNA reads as TGTGCCAGTAGAGCGGGAGCCAGCAATGAGCAGTTCTTC. Translation: CASRAGASNEQFF.

The V call is TRBV15, the J call TRBJ2-7; a possible D gene is TRBD2 (5 bases). The V end was cut by 0 bases, the J end by 0 bases, with 9 bases between. From germline, CDR1 is LNHNV and CDR2 YYDKDF (reference sequence). The CDR3 consists of 15 residues. The CDR3: CATSRDFGGSYEQYF. In DNA, the CDR3 is TGTGCCACCAGCAGAGATTTCGGAGGCTCCTACGAGCAGTACTTC.

V and J are TRBV27 and TRBJ2-7; D gene uncertain. The germline V gene has CDR1 MNHEY and CDR2 SMNVEV (reference sequence). V was shortened by 4 bases and J by 5 bases, with 9 bases between the two germline ends. This CDR3 has 12 residues. Written as DNA, the CDR3 is TGTGCCAGCAGTTCCGACACCGACGAGCAGTACTTC. Translated: CASSSDTDEQYF.

CDR3 region: CASSFDRGDYEQYF. CDR3 DNA sequence: TGTGCCAGCAGTTTTGACAGGGGAGACTACGAGCAGTACTTC. The rearrangement uses TRBV7-2 and TRBJ2-7, with TRBD1 identical over 8 bases. V was clipped by 6 bases and J by 3 bases; unmatched bases: 7. From germline, CDR1 is SGHTA and CDR2 FQGNSA. The CDR3 extends over 14 amino acids.

V and J are TRBV5-1 and TRBJ2-3; D ambiguous. Germline values: CDR1 SGHRS, CDR2 YFSETQ. The CDR3 has 20 residues. Trimming pared 7 bases from V and 1 base from J, leaving 31 bases between. The CDR3 sequence is CASHPRPVSGLLIRTDTQYF. The CDR3 coding sequence is TGCGCCAGCCACCCCCGACCCGTCTCGGGTCTTTTAATCCGCACAGATACGCAGTATTTT.

The chain is built from TRBV19 and TRBJ2-1; TRBD1 agrees at 11 bases. CDR3 length equals 14 residues. Looked up from germline, CDR1 is LNHDA and CDR2 is SQIVND (reference sequence). Trimming cost V 3 bases and J 9 bases; bases outside gene matches: 4. CDR3 nucleotide sequence: TGTGCCAGTAGTATGGACAGGGGGCGGGGTGAGCAGTTCTTC. This codes for CASSMDRGRGEQFF.

CDR3 amino acids: CASSLAGASYEQYF. As DNA, the CDR3 is TGTGCCAGCAGCTTAGCTGGAGCCTCCTACGAGCAGTACTTC. This sequence joins TRBV5-6 and TRBJ2-7, with unresolved D. The V gene lost 2 bases and the J gene lost 0 bases, with 9 bases spanning the gap. CDR3 length: 14 residues. Germline V gene data show CDR1 as SGHDT and CDR2 as YYEEEE.

The genes are TRBV28 and TRBJ2-5, with TRBD2 identical over 12 bases. Germline CDR1 MDHEN, CDR2 SYDVKM. V dropped 10 bases and J dropped 5; count of bases not matched to a gene: 11. The CDR3 runs to 15 residues. The CDR3 DNA sequence: TGTGCCATCTCACGACTAGCGGGAGTGTGGGAGACCCAGTACTTC. Translated: CAISRLAGVWETQYF.

The chain is built from TRBV7-2 and TRBJ2-1, with TRBD1 matching over 7 bases. Germline CDR1 is SGHTA and CDR2 is FQGNSA. The CDR3 runs to 15 residues. J was trimmed by 3 bases and V by 2 bases; bases with no gene match: 4. The CDR3 sequence is CASSLRQGSYNEQFF. CDR3 nucleotide sequence: TGTGCCAGCAGCTTAAGACAGGGTAGCTACAATGAGCAGTTCTTC. Supplemented by reference TRBV7-2 and TRBJ2-1, the full variable domain reads GAGVSQSPSNKVTEKGKDVELRCDPISGHTALYWYRQSLGQGLEFLIYFQGNSAPDKSGLPSDRFSAERTGGSVSTLTIQRTQQEDSAVYLCASSLRQGSYNEQFFGPGTRLTVL.

The chain joins TRBV12-2 to TRBJ2-3; TRBD2 is taken as the D call from the table, unchecked against the DNA. TRBV12-2 is an annotated pseudogene. The CDR3 runs to 20 residues. CDR3 region: CASRTPGLALAWSRTDTQYF. The CDR3 nucleotides read TGTGCAAGTCGCACCCCGGGACTAGCCCTCGCTTGGTCTCGCACAGATACGCAGTATTTT.

The chain uses TRBV4-1 and TRBJ2-7; D unresolved. The V gene's germline CDR1 is MGHRA and CDR2 YSYEKL. Between the trimmed V and J ends, which lost 1 base and 7 bases, there was a span of 8 bases. This CDR3 spans 12 amino acids. Here the CDR3 DNA reads TGCGCCAGCAGCCAAGTAGAGAGGGAGCAGTACTTC. Its protein is CASSQVEREQYF.

The rearrangement joins TRBV27 to TRBJ1-2; maybe TRBD1 (5 bases). The germline gives CDR1 MNHEY, CDR2 SMNVEV (reference sequence). The V end lost 1 base, the J end lost 4 bases, and 13 bases lay between the germline ends. The length of the CDR3 is 15 residues. Written as DNA, the CDR3 is TGTGCCAGCAGTTTATTGGCAGGGCGGGGCTATGGCTACACCTTC. It specifies CASSLLAGRGYGYTF.

The J gene is TRBJ2-7, the V gene TRBV27, with TRBD2 matching 8 bases. The CDR3 loop spans 14 amino acids. V lost 3 bases, J lost 2 bases, and 3 bases stayed unmatched. In germline, CDR1 is MNHEY, CDR2 SMNVEV (reference sequence). CDR3 amino acids: CASSFGSGTYEQYF. The CDR3 DNA follows: TGTGCCAGCAGTTTCGGTAGCGGGACCTACGAGCAGTACTTC.

The genes are TRBV7-2 and TRBJ2-7; 7 nucleotides match TRBD1. CDR3 size: 14 residues. The junction had 6 bases not matched to a gene; V was cut back by 4 bases and J by 3 bases. From germline, CDR1 is SGHTA and CDR2 FQGNSA. The CDR3 here is CASSSTYRGYEQYF. CDR3 sequence (DNA): TGTGCCAGCAGCTCTACATACAGGGGCTACGAGCAGTACTTC.

The chain's CDR3 is CASNDPRGGETQYF. As DNA, the CDR3 is TGCGCCAGCAATGATCCGAGGGGAGGGGAGACCCAGTACTTC. The V and J genes are TRBV5-1 and TRBJ2-5; TRBD2 aligns across 7 bases. Germline lookup yields CDR1 SGHRS and CDR2 YFSETQ. The CDR3 has 14 amino acids. The V segment lost 6 bases and the J segment 5 bases; nucleotides outside the gene matches: 10.

The V gene is TRBV29-1, the J gene TRBJ2-2; D is unclear. Trimming shortened V by 2 bases and J by 3 bases, and 7 bases separated the two germline ends. Germline CDR1 SQVTM, CDR2 ANQGSEA. The CDR3 has 13 amino acids. The CDR3 reads CSVELVYTGELFF. The DNA for the CDR3 is TGCAGCGTTGAATTAGTGTACACCGGGGAGCTGTTTTTT.

This clone appeared a single time. V and J are TRBV27 and TRBJ2-5, with D possibly TRBD2 on 6 matching bases. V was clipped by 0 bases and J by 7 bases, with 12 bases between them. The CDR3 extends over 14 amino acids. Germline V gives CDR1 MNHEY, CDR2 SMNVEV (reference sequence). CDR3 sequence (DNA): TGTGCCAGCAGTTTATCCGCGGGGAACCCGACCCAGTACTTC. Its protein is CASSLSAGNPTQYF.

This chain joins TRBV28 and TRBJ1-4; 7 bases match TRBD1. Losses at the gene ends were 2 bases for V and 3 bases for J; bases not matched to a gene: 6. Germline-derived CDR1 and CDR2 are MDHEN and SYDVKM. CDR3 length: 16 residues. DNA of the CDR3: TGTGCCAGCAGTTTACCCTGGGGACAGTCTAATGAAAAACTGTTTTTT. It specifies CASSLPWGQSNEKLFF.

The chain combines TRBV28 with TRBJ1-4; 8 nucleotides line up with TRBD1. This CDR3 region has 16 residues. Trimming removed 5 bases from V and 8 bases from J; junction bases left unmatched: 13. Looked up from germline, CDR1 is MDHEN and CDR2 is SYDVKM. Here the CDR3 DNA reads TGTGCCAGCAGTCCCCGACCAGGGGGCTCCAAGGAAAAACTGTTTTTT. This codes for CASSPRPGGSKEKLFF.

The chain is built from TRBV19 and TRBJ1-2; the D is unclear. The V end lost 6 bases, the J end lost 0 bases, and 8 bases lay between the germline ends. Germline CDR1 reads LNHDA; CDR2 reads SQIVND (reference sequence). This CDR3 is built from 13 residues. CDR3 loop: CASSEKANYGYTF. For the CDR3, the DNA is TGTGCCAGTAGCGAGAAAGCTAACTATGGCTACACCTTC.

The rearrangement joins TRBV27 to TRBJ2-5, with TRBD2 as a possible D gene (6 bases). The CDR3 loop spans 14 amino acids. Trimming shortened V by 7 bases and J by 1 base, and 13 bases separated the two germline ends. Germline values: CDR1 MNHEY, CDR2 SMNVEV (reference sequence). CDR3 nucleotides: TGTGCCAGCACTCACGGGAGACTCCAAGAGACCCAGTACTTC. It encodes CASTHGRLQETQYF.

This clone was observed a handful of times. V gene TRBV2 combines with J gene TRBJ1-1, with D possibly matching TRBD1 (6 bases). This CDR3 region has 13 residues. The germline V gene encodes CDR1 SNHLY and CDR2 FYNNEI. Trimming took 7 bases from V and 2 from J, leaving 11 bases between them. The CDR3 bases are TGTGCCAGCACAGGGGCACCTAACACTGAAGCTTTCTTT. Encoded protein: CASTGAPNTEAFF. The full variable domain, its missing parts supplied by reference TRBV2 and TRBJ1-1, is EPEVTQTPSHQVTQMGQEVILRCVPISNHLYFYWYRQILGQKVEFLVSFYNNEISEKSEIFDDQFSVERPDGSNFTLKIRSTKLEDSAMYFCASTGAPNTEAFFGQGTRLTVV.

The chain has TRBV7-6 and TRBJ2-2; TRBD2 is a possible D gene (6 bases). V lost 4 bases and J lost 6, with 9 bases in between. The CDR3 is 13 amino acids. CDR1 is SGHVS and CDR2 is FNYEAQ in the germline V gene. The CDR3 sequence: CASSSRESGELFF. As DNA, the CDR3 is TGTGCCAGCAGCTCACGGGAGTCCGGGGAGCTGTTTTTT.

J is TRBJ1-1 and V is TRBV6-5; 7 bases map to TRBD1. Trimming cost V 0 bases and J 8 bases; bases outside gene matches: 9. This CDR3 is built from 15 residues. CDR1 is MNHEY, CDR2 SVGAGI, per germline. This chain's CDR3 is CASSYSANRGFEAFF. The CDR3 nucleotides read TGTGCCAGCAGTTACTCCGCGAACAGGGGCTTCGAAGCTTTCTTT.

The rearrangement links TRBV19 to TRBJ2-1; 10 bases are shared with TRBD2. This CDR3 has 15 amino acids. V was pared by 5 bases and J by 6 bases, with 7 bases of the junction left unmatched. The germline gives CDR1 LNHDA, CDR2 SQIVND (reference sequence). DNA for the CDR3: TGTGCCAGTAGTCTGGGGTTAGCGGGAGGCAATGAGCAGTTCTTC. Its translation is CASSLGLAGGNEQFF.

This clone has a single count. V is TRBV29-1 and J is TRBJ2-5; 8 nucleotides line up with TRBD2. Trimming at V came to 4 bases and at J to 5 bases, leaving 9 bases not matched to a gene. Germline CDR1 SQVTM, CDR2 ANQGSEA. This CDR3 contains 14 residues. This CDR3 reads CSVGSGRGRETQYF. DNA for the CDR3: TGCAGCGTTGGGAGCGGGAGAGGGAGGGAGACCCAGTACTTC.

A note on this clone: Compared with germline, one end of the junction differs, possibly owing to a read error. The rearrangement uses TRBV28 and TRBJ2-5; 8 bases are shared with TRBD1. CDR1 and CDR2 (germline): MDHEN, SYDVKM. The CDR3 is made up of 9 amino acids. This chain's CDR3 is CASGTGPDF. DNA for the CDR3: TGTGCCAGCGGGACAGGACCCGACTTC.